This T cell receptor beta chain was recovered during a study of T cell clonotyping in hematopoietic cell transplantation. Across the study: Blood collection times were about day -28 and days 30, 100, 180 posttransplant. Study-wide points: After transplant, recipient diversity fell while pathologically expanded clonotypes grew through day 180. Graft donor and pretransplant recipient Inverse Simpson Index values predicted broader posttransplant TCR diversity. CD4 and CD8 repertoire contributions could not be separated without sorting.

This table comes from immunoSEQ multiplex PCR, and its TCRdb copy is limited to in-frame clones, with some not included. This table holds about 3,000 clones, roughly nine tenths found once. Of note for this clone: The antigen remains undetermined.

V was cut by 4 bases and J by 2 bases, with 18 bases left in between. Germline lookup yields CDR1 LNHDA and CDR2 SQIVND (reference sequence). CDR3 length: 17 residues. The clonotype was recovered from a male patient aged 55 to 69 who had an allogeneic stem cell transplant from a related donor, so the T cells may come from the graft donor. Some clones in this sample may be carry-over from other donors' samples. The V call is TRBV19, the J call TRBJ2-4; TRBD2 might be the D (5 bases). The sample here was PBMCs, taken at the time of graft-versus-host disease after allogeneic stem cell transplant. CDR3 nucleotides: TGTGCCAGTAGTAGAATGACCTCCTCGGGGACCAAAAACATTCAGTACTTC. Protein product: CASSRMTSSGTKNIQYF. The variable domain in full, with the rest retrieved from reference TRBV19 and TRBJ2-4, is DGGITQSPKYLFRKEGQNVTLSCEQNLNHDAMYWYRQDPGQGLRLIYYSQIVNDFQKGDIAEGYSVSREKKESFPLTVTSAQKNPTAFYLCASSRMTSSGTKNIQYFGAGTRLSVL.